These T cell receptor beta chains were read from a single sample in a study of tissue T cells after allogeneic stem cell transplantation. The method was immunoSEQ multiplex PCR; TCRdb's version includes in-frame clones alone and lacks a portion of them. The sample includes 8,500 to 10,000 clones, more than 50% seen only once; the top ten take under 20%. The source was tissue from the jejunum, collected at autopsy. The receptors here all came from a female donor aged 60 or older with lung cancer. CDR3s include the opening cysteine and the closing phenylalanine or tryptophan. Each record gives: J gene, clone size, D gene, V gene, CDR3 protein, CDR3 DNA. A D gene is named only where the DNA matches it firmly. A row's size may be missing; if present it is once, few, many or a size class.

j_call: TRBJ2-7; clone_size: NA; d_call: TRBD1; v_call: TRBV9; cdr3_aa: CASSPRDRVGTEQYF; cdr3_nt: TGTGCCAGCAGCCCGAGGGACAGGGTAGGGACCGAGCAGTACTTC
j_call: TRBJ2-2; clone_size: NA; d_call: NA; v_call: TRBV4-2; cdr3_aa: CASSQGRSRAEDTGELFF; cdr3_nt: TGTGCCAGCAGCCAAGGTAGATCTAGGGCGGAAGACACCGGGGAGCTGTTTTTT
j_call: TRBJ1-5; clone_size: NA; d_call: NA; v_call: TRBV30; cdr3_aa: CAWSTGKDQPQHF; cdr3_nt: TGTGCCTGGAGTACAGGGAAGGACCAGCCCCAGCATTTT
j_call: TRBJ1-1; clone_size: NA; d_call: TRBD1; v_call: TRBV5-1; cdr3_aa: CASSDGTGGGTEAFF; cdr3_nt: TGCGCCAGCAGCGACGGGACAGGGGGCGGCACTGAAGCTTTCTTT
j_call: TRBJ2-1; clone_size: NA; d_call: NA; v_call: TRBV5-1; cdr3_aa: CASSFSPGGYNEQFF; cdr3_nt: TGCGCCAGCAGCTTCAGTCCAGGAGGCTACAATGAGCAGTTCTTC
j_call: TRBJ2-7; clone_size: medium-sized; d_call: NA; v_call: TRBV5-8; cdr3_aa: CASSLFAGSPSYEQYF; cdr3_nt: TGTGCCAGCAGCTTGTTCGCGGGATCCCCCTCCTACGAGCAGTACTTC
j_call: TRBJ2-2; clone_size: medium-sized; d_call: TRBD2; v_call: TRBV6-5; cdr3_aa: CASMVGAGTGELFF; cdr3_nt: TGTGCCAGCATGGTGGGAGCGGGGACCGGGGAGCTGTTTTTT
j_call: TRBJ1-5; clone_size: NA; d_call: NA; v_call: TRBV30; cdr3_aa: CAWSGGDQPQHF; cdr3_nt: TGTGCCTGGAGTGGGGGGGATCAGCCCCAGCATTTT
j_call: TRBJ1-4; clone_size: NA; d_call: TRBD1; v_call: TRBV2; cdr3_aa: CASSQDRATEKLFF; cdr3_nt: TGTGCCAGCAGTCAGGACAGGGCGACTGAAAAACTGTTTTTT
j_call: TRBJ2-5; clone_size: few; d_call: TRBD2; v_call: TRBV20-1; cdr3_aa: CSASQSSGLKTQYF; cdr3_nt: TGCAGTGCTAGTCAGTCTAGCGGGTTGAAGACCCAGTACTTC